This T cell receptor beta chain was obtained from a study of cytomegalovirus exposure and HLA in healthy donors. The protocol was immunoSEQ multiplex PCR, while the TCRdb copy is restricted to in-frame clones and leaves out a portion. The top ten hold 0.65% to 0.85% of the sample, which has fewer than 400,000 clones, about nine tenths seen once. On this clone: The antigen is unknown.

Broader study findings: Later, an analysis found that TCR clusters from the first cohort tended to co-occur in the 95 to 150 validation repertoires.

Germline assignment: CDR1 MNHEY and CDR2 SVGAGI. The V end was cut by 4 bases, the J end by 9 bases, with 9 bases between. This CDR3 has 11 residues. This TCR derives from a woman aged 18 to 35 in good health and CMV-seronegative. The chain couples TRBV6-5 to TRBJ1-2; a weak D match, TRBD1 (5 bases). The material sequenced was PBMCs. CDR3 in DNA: TGTGCCAGCAGTTCAGGGATAAGCTACACCTTC. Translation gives CASSSGISYTF.